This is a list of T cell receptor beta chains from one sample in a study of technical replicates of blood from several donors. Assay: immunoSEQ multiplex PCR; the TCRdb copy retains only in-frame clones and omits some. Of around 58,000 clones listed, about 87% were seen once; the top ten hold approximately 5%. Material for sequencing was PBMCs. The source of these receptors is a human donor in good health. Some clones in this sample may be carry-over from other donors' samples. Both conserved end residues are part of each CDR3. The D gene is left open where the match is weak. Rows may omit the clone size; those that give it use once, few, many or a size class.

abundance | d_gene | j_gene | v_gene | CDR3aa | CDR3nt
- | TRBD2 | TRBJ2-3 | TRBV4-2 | CASSQGAGEGSDTQYF | TGTGCCAGCAGCCAAGGGGCGGGAGAGGGGTCAGATACGCAGTATTTT
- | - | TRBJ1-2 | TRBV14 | CASSQVVGAAGYTF | TGTGCCAGCAGCCAAGTAGTTGGGGCTGCTGGCTACACCTTC
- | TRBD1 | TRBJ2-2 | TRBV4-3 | CASSPFAGQGTGELFF | TGCGCCAGCAGCCCCTTCGCTGGACAGGGTACCGGGGAGCTGTTTTTT
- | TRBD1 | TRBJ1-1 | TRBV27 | CASSPGTGATEAFF | TGTGCCAGCAGCCCCGGGACAGGGGCCACTGAAGCTTTCTTT
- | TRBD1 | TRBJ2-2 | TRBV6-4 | CASSAGQLTGELFF | TGTGCCAGCAGTGCGGGACAGCTCACCGGGGAGCTGTTTTTT
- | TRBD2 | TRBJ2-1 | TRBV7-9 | CASSFGAGGGPGEQFF | TGTGCCAGCAGCTTCGGGGCGGGCGGGGGGCCCGGTGAGCAGTTCTTC
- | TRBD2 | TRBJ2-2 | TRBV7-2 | CASRAAGAGELFF | TGTGCCAGCAGGGCGGCGGGGGCCGGGGAGCTGTTTTTT
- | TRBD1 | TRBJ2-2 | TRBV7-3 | CASSLSKQGGDTGELFF | TGTGCCAGCAGCTTATCTAAACAGGGGGGAGACACCGGGGAGCTGTTTTTT
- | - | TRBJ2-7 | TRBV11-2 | CASSLKADNTYEQYF | TGTGCCAGCAGCTTAAAGGCTGACAACACCTACGAGCAGTACTTC
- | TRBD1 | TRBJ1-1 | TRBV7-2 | CASSPRGTVNTEAFF | TGTGCCAGCAGCCCTCGGGGGACAGTGAACACTGAAGCTTTCTTT
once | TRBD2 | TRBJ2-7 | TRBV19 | CASSMYPLADNYEQYF | TGTGCCAGTAGTATGTACCCGCTAGCGGACAACTACGAGCAGTACTTC
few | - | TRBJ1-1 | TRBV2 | CASSEADTSVAFF | TGTGCCAGCAGTGAAGCTGACACCTCTGTAGCTTTCTTT
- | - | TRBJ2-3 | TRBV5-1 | CASSPVAGDHTQYF | TGCGCCAGCAGTCCGGTAGCCGGAGACCATACGCAGTATTTT
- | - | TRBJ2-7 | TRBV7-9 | CASSLGGLYLTGSEQYF | TGTGCCAGCAGCCTGGGGGGACTCTATCTAACCGGGAGTGAGCAGTACTTC
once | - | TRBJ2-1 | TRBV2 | CASMARGPYNEQFF | TGTGCCAGCATGGCCAGGGGCCCCTACAATGAGCAGTTCTTC
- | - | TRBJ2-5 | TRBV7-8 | CASSLGGIKTQYF | TGTGCCAGCAGCTTAGGAGGGATCAAGACCCAGTACTTC
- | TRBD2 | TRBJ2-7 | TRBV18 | CASSPSGGASARHEQYF | TGTGCCAGCTCACCTAGCGGGGGGGCATCGGCCCGCCACGAGCAGTACTTC
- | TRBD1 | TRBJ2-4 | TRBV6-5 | CASSYSQGAKNIQYF | TGTGCCAGCAGTTACTCACAGGGGGCCAAAAACATTCAGTACTTC
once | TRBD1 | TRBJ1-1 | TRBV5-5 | CASVRTGDWNTEAFF | TGTGCCAGCGTAAGGACAGGGGATTGGAACACTGAAGCTTTCTTT
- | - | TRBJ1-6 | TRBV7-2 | CASSLAGRGYSPLHF | TGTGCCAGCAGCTTAGCGGGCAGGGGATATTCACCCCTCCACTTT
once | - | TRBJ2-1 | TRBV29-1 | CSVEATGLDSNEQFF | TGCAGCGTTGAAGCCACCGGACTGGATTCCAATGAGCAGTTCTTC
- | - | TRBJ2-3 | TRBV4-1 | CASSQDQAASTDTQYF | TGCGCCAGCAGCCAAGATCAGGCAGCTAGCACAGATACGCAGTATTTT
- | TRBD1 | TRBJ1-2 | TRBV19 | CASSYRGDLNGYTF | TGTGCCAGTAGTTACAGGGGGGACCTTAACGGCTACACCTTC
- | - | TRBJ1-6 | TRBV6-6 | CASSSSSYNSPLHF | TGTGCCAGCAGTTCCAGCTCCTATAATTCACCCCTCCACTTT
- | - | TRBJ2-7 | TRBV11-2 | CASSLVGYEQYF | TGTGCCAGCAGCTTAGTCGGCTACGAGCAGTACTTC
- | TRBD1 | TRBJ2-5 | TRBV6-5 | CASSYSGTGVETQYF | TGTGCCAGCAGTTACTCTGGGACAGGGGTAGAGACCCAGTACTTC
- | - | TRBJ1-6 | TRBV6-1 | CASSEVEGRNSPLHF | TGTGCCAGCAGTGAAGTAGAGGGCCGGAATTCACCCCTCCACTTT
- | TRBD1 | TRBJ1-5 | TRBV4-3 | CASSQGTGHQPQHF | TGCGCCAGCAGCCAGGGGACAGGGCATCAGCCCCAGCATTTT
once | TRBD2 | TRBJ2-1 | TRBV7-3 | CASSLAGGYNEQFF | TGTGCCAGCAGCTTGGCGGGGGGGTACAATGAGCAGTTCTTC
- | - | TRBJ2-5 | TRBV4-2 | CASSQDDGGATQYF | TGTGCCAGCAGCCAAGACGACGGAGGCGCGACCCAGTACTTC
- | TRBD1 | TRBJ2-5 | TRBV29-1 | CSVEDRQGIETQYF | TGCAGCGTTGAGGACAGACAGGGTATTGAGACCCAGTACTTC
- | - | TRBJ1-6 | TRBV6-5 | CASGDGEDSPLHF | TGTGCCAGCGGGGACGGGGAGGATTCACCCCTCCACTTT
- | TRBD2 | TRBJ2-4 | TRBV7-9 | CASSSRTSGGKNIQYF | TGTGCCAGCAGCTCCAGGACTAGCGGGGGGAAAAACATTCAGTACTTC
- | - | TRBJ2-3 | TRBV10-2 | CATYTGWRTDTQYF | TGCGCCACCTATACAGGGTGGAGAACAGATACGCAGTATTTT
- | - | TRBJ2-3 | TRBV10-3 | CAISDRTDTQYF | TGTGCCATCAGTGATCGGACAGATACGCAGTATTTT
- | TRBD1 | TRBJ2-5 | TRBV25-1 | CASSVTGKVETQYF | TGTGCCAGCAGTGTGACAGGGAAAGTAGAGACCCAGTACTTC
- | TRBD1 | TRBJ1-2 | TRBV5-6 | CASSPTGRRGYTF | TGTGCCAGCAGCCCGACAGGGCGAAGAGGCTACACCTTC
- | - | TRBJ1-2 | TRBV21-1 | CASSKSPGDYGYTF | TGTGCCAGCAGCAAATCTCCAGGGGACTATGGCTACACCTTC
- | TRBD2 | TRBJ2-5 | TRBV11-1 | CASKTGGGQETQYF | TGTGCCAGTAAAACGGGCGGGGGTCAAGAGACCCAGTACTTC
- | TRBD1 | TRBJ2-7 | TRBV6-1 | CASSTRGRGEQYF | TGTGCCAGCAGTACGAGGGGGCGCGGCGAGCAGTACTTC
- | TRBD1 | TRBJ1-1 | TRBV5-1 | CASSFQGAVNTEAFF | TGCGCCAGCAGCTTTCAGGGGGCTGTGAACACTGAAGCTTTCTTT
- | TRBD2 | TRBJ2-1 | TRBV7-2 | CASSAGTSGPGGFF | TGTGCCAGCAGCGCTGGGACTAGCGGCCCCGGGGGGTTCTTC
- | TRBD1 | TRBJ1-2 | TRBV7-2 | CASSSYVQGAYGYTF | TGTGCCAGCAGCTCTTATGTACAGGGGGCGTATGGCTACACCTTC
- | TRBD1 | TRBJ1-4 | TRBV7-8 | CASRDRGEKLFF | TGTGCCAGCAGGGACAGGGGGGAAAAACTGTTTTTT
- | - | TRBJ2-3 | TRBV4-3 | CASSQARTDTQYF | TGCGCCAGCAGCCAAGCTAGGACAGATACGCAGTATTTT
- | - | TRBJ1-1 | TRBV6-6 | CASSPREPNTEAFF | TGTGCCAGCAGTCCCAGGGAACCGAACACTGAAGCTTTCTTT
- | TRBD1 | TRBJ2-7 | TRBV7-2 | CASSTGGPYEQYF | TGTGCCAGCAGCACAGGGGGACCCTACGAGCAGTACTTC
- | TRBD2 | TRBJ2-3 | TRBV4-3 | CASSVSGGAPDTQYF | TGCGCCAGCAGCGTCAGCGGGGGGGCCCCAGATACGCAGTATTTT
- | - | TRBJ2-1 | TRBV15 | CATSSSGSHEQFF | TGTGCCACCAGCAGCTCAGGAAGTCATGAGCAGTTCTTC